The clone carrying this T cell receptor beta chain was picked up many times. Original analysis: Amplification of reference gene primers was used by the study to estimate nucleated cell counts. The protocol was immunoSEQ multiplex PCR, while the TCRdb copy is restricted to in-frame clones and leaves out a portion. Clone size and V and J calls were adopted from that table, with D and trimming inferred from the DNA. The repertoire has 100,000 to 120,000 clones, approximately 82% of them found once; the top ten carry 15%. This record comes from a study of blood T cell repertoires in COVID-19. Study information: Acute-phase and convalescent COVID-19 samples originated in the United States, Italy and Spain. PBMCs, B-cell-depleted T cells, or T cells were the source of the cDNA or gDNA that made up the material.

Germline CDR1 reads LNHDA; CDR2 reads SQIVND (reference sequence). V shed 7 bases and J shed 1 base, with 13 bases lying between them. The CDR3 has 14 amino acids. This chain joins TRBV19 and TRBJ1-1, with D possibly TRBD1 on 6 matching bases. The receptor was derived from an elderly woman with acute or convalescent COVID-19. The specimen sequenced was peripheral blood. The CDR3 coding sequence is TGTGCCAGTACCCCGGGGGGCGCGAACACTGAAGCTTTCTTT. Amino acids: CASTPGGANTEAFF.